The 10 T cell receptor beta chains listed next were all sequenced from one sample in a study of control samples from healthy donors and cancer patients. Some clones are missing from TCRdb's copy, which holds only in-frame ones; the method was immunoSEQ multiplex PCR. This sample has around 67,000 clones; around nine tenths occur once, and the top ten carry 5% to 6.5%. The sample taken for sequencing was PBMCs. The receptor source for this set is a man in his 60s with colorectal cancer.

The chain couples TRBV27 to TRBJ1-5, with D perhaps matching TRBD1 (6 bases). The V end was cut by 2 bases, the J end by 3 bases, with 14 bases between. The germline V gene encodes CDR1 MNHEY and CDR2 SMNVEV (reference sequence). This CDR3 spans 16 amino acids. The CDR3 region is CASSLQGRGANQPQHF. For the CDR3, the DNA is TGTGCCAGCAGTTTACAGGGTCGGGGGGCCAATCAGCCCCAGCATTTT.

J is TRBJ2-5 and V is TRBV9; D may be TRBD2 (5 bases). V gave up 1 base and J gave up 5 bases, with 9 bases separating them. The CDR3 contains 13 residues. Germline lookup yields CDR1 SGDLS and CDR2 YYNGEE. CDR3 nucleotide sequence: TGTGCCAGCAGCGTAAACCCGGGGGAGACCCAGTACTTC. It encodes CASSVNPGETQYF.

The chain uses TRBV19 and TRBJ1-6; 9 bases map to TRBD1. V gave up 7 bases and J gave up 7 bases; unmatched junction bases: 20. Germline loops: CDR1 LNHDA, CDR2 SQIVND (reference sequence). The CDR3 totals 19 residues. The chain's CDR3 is CASIARGQGRLGRNSPLHF. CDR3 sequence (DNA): TGTGCCAGTATCGCTCGGGGACAGGGCCGGCTCGGGCGAAATTCACCCCTCCACTTT.

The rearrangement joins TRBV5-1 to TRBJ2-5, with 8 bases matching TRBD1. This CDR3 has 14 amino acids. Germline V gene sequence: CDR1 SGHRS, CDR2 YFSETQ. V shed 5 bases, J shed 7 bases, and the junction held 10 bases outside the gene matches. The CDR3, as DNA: TGCGCCAGCAGACCCGGGACAGGTGGGGGGACCCAGTACTTC. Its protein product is CASRPGTGGGTQYF.

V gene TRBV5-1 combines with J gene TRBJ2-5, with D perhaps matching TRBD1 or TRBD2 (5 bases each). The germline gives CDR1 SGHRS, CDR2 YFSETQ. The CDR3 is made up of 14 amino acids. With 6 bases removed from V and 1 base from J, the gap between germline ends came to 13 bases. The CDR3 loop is CASKNGATQETQYF. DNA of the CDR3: TGCGCCAGCAAAAACGGGGCAACCCAAGAGACCCAGTACTTC.

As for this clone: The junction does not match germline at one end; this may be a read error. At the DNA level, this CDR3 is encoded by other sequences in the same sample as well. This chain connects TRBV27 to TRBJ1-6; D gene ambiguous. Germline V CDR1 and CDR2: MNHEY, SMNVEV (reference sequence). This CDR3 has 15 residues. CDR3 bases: TGTGCTAGCAGTTTATCCCTATCAGCAATTTCACCCCTCCACTTT. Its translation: CASSLSLSAISPLHF.

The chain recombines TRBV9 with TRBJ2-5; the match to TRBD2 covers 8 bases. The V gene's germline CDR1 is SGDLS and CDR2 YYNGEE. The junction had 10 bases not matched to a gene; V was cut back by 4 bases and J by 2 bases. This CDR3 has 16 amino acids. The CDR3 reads CASSPDGAGGQETQYF. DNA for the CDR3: TGTGCCAGCAGCCCCGACGGGGCGGGGGGTCAAGAGACCCAGTACTTC.

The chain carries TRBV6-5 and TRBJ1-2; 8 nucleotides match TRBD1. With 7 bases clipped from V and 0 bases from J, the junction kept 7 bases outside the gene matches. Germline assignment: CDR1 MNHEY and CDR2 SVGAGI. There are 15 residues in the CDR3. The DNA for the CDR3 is TGTGCCAGCATCACCGGGACAGGAACTAACTATGGCTACACCTTC. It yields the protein CASITGTGTNYGYTF.

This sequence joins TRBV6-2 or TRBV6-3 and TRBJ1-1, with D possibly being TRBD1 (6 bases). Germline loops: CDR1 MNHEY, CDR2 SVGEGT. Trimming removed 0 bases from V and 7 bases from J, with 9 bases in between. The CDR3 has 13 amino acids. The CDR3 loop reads CASSYSGGNEAFF. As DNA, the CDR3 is TGTGCCAGCAGTTACTCAGGGGGTAATGAAGCTTTCTTT.

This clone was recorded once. The chain's CDR3 is CASSPDRGNGYTF. The CDR3 nucleotides read TGTGCCAGCTCACCAGACAGGGGGAATGGCTACACCTTC. The V call is TRBV18, the J call TRBJ1-2, with 9 bases fitting TRBD1. The CDR3 contains 13 residues. Germline trimming cut 2 bases from V and 6 bases from J; bases unmatched to any gene: 1. Germline V lookup: CDR1 KGHSH, CDR2 LQKENI.